This T cell receptor beta chain was identified in a study of Graves' ophthalmopathy and Graves' hyperthyroidism. With a duration under 3 months, ophthalmopathy in the donors showed moderate-to-severe activity, CAS ≥3 and NOSPECS ≥4. Certain patients were not enrolled. These were patients with other autoimmune diseases, uncontrolled infections, pregnancy or lactation. The diagnostic workup employed clinical symptoms, serum thyroxine, TRAb, thyroid ultrasound and orbital computed tomography. PBMCs were obtained from roughly 9 ml of fresh peripheral blood. Trimming cost V 5 bases and J 3 bases, with 14 bases left between them. Germline CDR1 and CDR2: MNHEY and SVGEGT. The CDR3 spans 14 residues. Amplified TCR beta CDR3 regions were obtained using RNA transcripts as template. RT-PCR was first run with HTBI primers, then multiplex PCR in a second round. TCRdb passed the multiplex PCR reads through MiXCR, listing each CDR3 protein once. The sample lists approximately 210,000 distinct CDR3 sequences; under 30% were seen once.

This clonotype was sampled from a man aged 50 to 59 with Graves' ophthalmopathy. The genes are TRBV6-2 or TRBV6-3 and TRBJ2-7; no firm D call. Sequenced input: peripheral blood. CDR3 in DNA: TGTGCCAGCAGTACAACCACCACCCTCTACGAGCAGTACTTC. Protein sequence: CASSTTTTLYEQYF.